The rows below give T cell receptor beta chains drawn from one sample of a study of shared clonotypes between healthy human individuals. Here immunoSEQ multiplex PCR was the method, and the copy in TCRdb shows in-frame clones only, minus some. Of millions of clones in the sample, more than 80% were seen once. Sequenced material: naive CD4+ T cells sorted from blood. The receptors shown here come from a man aged 18 to 29 in good health. CDR3s include the opening cysteine and the closing phenylalanine or tryptophan. D genes are given only for firm matches. Not every row has a clone size; where given, it reads once, few, many or a size class.

clone_size d_call j_call v_call cdr3_nt cdr3_aa
- - TRBJ2-7 TRBV7-6 TGTGCCAGCAGCTTGACCCTTAGCTCCTACGAGCAGTACTTC CASSLTLSSYEQYF
- TRBD2 TRBJ2-2 TRBV6-1 TGTGCCAGCAGTGACGCTAGCGGGAGGGGAGAGCTGTTTTTT CASSDASGRGELFF
- - TRBJ2-7 TRBV27 TGTGCCAGCAGTTTTCAGGGGGGGTCCGAGCAGTACTTC CASSFQGGSEQYF
- TRBD1 TRBJ2-6 TRBV5-1 TGCGCCTCCTCACAGGGGGCTTCCGGGGCCAACGTCCTGACTTTC CASSQGASGANVLTF
- - TRBJ2-2 TRBV30 TGTGCCTGGGGGCCTCCGAACACCGGGGAGCTGTTTTTT CAWGPPNTGELFF
- - TRBJ2-3 TRBV18 TGTGCCAGCTCGCAAAGACAGCCTAGCACAGATACGCAGTATTTT CASSQRQPSTDTQYF
- - TRBJ1-4 TRBV21-1 TGTGCCAACCTTGGGGAGGGTGAAAAACTGTTTTTT CANLGEGEKLFF
- TRBD2 TRBJ2-7 TRBV5-1 TGCGCCAGCAGCTTGGGCGGGAGGCACAACGAGCAGTACTTC CASSLGGRHNEQYF
- TRBD2 TRBJ2-3 TRBV18 TGTGCCAGCTCACCTCGGACTAGCGGGGGGTCCCGCACAGATACGCAGTATTTT CASSPRTSGGSRTDTQYF
- - TRBJ1-1 TRBV18 TGTGCCAGCTCACCACCATATCGGGTGCCAGAAGCTTTCTTT CASSPPYRVPEAFF
- - TRBJ1-5 TRBV18 TGTGCCAGCTCACCTCGGCAGGGAGATCAGCCCCAGCATTTT CASSPRQGDQPQHF
- - TRBJ1-6 TRBV10-3 TGTGCCATCAGTGTACAGGTTAATAATTCACCCCTCCACTTT CAISVQVNNSPLHF
- - TRBJ1-2 TRBV6-6 TGTGCCAGCAGTCACTTTCTCGGAAACGCTAACTATGGCTACACCTTC CASSHFLGNANYGYTF
- TRBD2 TRBJ2-1 TRBV19 TGTGCCAGTAGTATAGATTTTGGAAGCGGGAGGTACAATGAGCAGTTCTTC CASSIDFGSGRYNEQFF
- - TRBJ1-5 TRBV6-1 TGTGCCAGCCACACATCGCAGGGTGTCGGGGGTCCCCAGCATTTT CASHTSQGVGGPQHF
- TRBD1 TRBJ1-1 TRBV30 TGTGCCTGGACCTACCGGGACAGGGACACTGAAGCTTTCTTT CAWTYRDRDTEAFF
- - TRBJ1-1 TRBV5-1 TGCGCCAGCAGGAAGGACAGCTCGATGAACACTGAAGCTTTCTTT CASRKDSSMNTEAFF
- - TRBJ1-2 TRBV4-2 TGTGCCAGCAGCCAAGAAACAGGGAGCTATGGCTACACCTTC CASSQETGSYGYTF
- - TRBJ2-5 TRBV7-9 TGTGCCAGCAGCTTAGCGCCGGGGAAAGAGACCCAGTACTTC CASSLAPGKETQYF
- - TRBJ2-5 TRBV7-2 TGTGCCAGCAGCTTAGTCGGGCGGGTCCAAGAGACCCAGTACTTC CASSLVGRVQETQYF
once - TRBJ1-1 TRBV27 TGTGCCAGCAGTTCAAGTGCCAACCCAGCTGAAGCTTTCTTT CASSSSANPAEAFF
- TRBD1 TRBJ1-6 TRBV6-6 TGTGCCAGCAGGACAGGGGCCCCACCCCTCCACTTT CASRTGAPPLHF
- - TRBJ1-1 TRBV25-1 TGTGCCAGCAGTGAAGGGGGCAGGGACATGAGCACTGAAGCTTTCTTT CASSEGGRDMSTEAFF
- - TRBJ1-4 TRBV27 TGTGCCAGCAGATTAGGGTCGGTTACAACTAATGAAAAACTGTTTTTT CASRLGSVTTNEKLFF
- - TRBJ2-2 TRBV19 TGTGCCAGTAGTATGGGGGGCCTCATCGCATCCGGGGAGCTGTTTTTT CASSMGGLIASGELFF
- TRBD2 TRBJ2-7 TRBV6-6 TGTGCCAGCAGTGCTTTCGGACTAGCGGGGGAGCAGTACTTC CASSAFGLAGEQYF
- - TRBJ1-2 TRBV28 TGTGCCAGCAAATCAAGGGGCAGTGGCTACACCTTC CASKSRGSGYTF
- - TRBJ2-1 TRBV4-1 TGCGCCAGCAGCCAAGAATTTGGACCGCCAGCCTACAATGAGCAGTTCTTC CASSQEFGPPAYNEQFF
- - TRBJ2-3 TRBV5-4 TGTGCCAGCAGCTTCAAAGCAGCAGATACGCAGTATTTT CASSFKAADTQYF
- TRBD1 TRBJ1-4 TRBV30 TGTGCCTGGAGGGGGACAGGGGGTGGTGAAAAACTGTTTTTT CAWRGTGGGEKLFF
- - TRBJ1-1 TRBV7-9 TGTGCCAGCAGCTTAAAGCCAGGGAGCGAGGCTGAAGCTTTCTTT CASSLKPGSEAEAFF
- - TRBJ1-2 TRBV6-6 TGTGCCAGCAGTCCTGACACCGGAGGCTACACCTTC CASSPDTGGYTF
few - TRBJ1-6 TRBV11-2 TGTGCCAGCAGCTTAGGAGGTGGACAGTTTCCCCTCCACTTT CASSLGGGQFPLHF
- TRBD2 TRBJ2-7 TRBV27 TGTGCCAGCAGTCCCTGGGTACTAGCGGGAGAGGGCTCCAAGCAGTACTTC CASSPWVLAGEGSKQYF
- TRBD2 TRBJ2-7 TRBV11-2 TGTGCCAGCAGCTTGGCACCGGGACTAGCTTCCTACGAGCAGTACTTC CASSLAPGLASYEQYF
- TRBD2 TRBJ2-7 TRBV19 TGTGCCAGTAGTATCCGGCTAGCGGGAGACCAGTACTTC CASSIRLAGDQYF
- - TRBJ1-1 TRBV7-2 TGTGCCAGCAGGTTGACAGTCTACACTGAAGCTTTCTTT CASRLTVYTEAFF
- - TRBJ1-2 TRBV7-9 TGTGCCAGCAGCTCCTTTACGGGCTATGGCTACACCTTC CASSSFTGYGYTF
- - TRBJ2-6 TRBV19 TGTGCCAGTAGTATAGAAGGGAGCTCTGGGGCCAACGTCCTGACTTTC CASSIEGSSGANVLTF
- - TRBJ2-1 TRBV18 TGTGCCAGCTCACCACAGCAGGACCAACGATACAATGAGCAGTTCTTC CASSPQQDQRYNEQFF
- TRBD2 TRBJ2-7 TRBV7-9 TGTGCCAGCAGCTTACGCCCCCTACTAGCGGGAGCGGACGAGCAGTACTTC CASSLRPLLAGADEQYF
- TRBD1 TRBJ1-2 TRBV7-3 TGTGCCAGCAGCCCAATGACAGGGACCTATGGCTACACCTTC CASSPMTGTYGYTF
- - TRBJ2-5 TRBV5-6 TGTGCCAGCAGCTTGGGGAGGTCCGAGACCCAGTACTTC CASSLGRSETQYF
- - TRBJ1-5 TRBV6-1 TGTGCCAGCAGAGTTGGAGACAATCAGCCCCAGCATTTT CASRVGDNQPQHF
- - TRBJ2-7 TRBV5-4 TGTGCCAGCAGCTTCCTTGGTTCCTACGAGCAGTACTTC CASSFLGSYEQYF
- - TRBJ2-3 TRBV4-1 TGCGCCAGCAGCCAACTGGGATTTAGCACAGATACGCAGTATTTT CASSQLGFSTDTQYF
- TRBD1 TRBJ2-5 TRBV6-1 TGTGCCAGCAGTGAATTTCTGGGACAGGGGGCGCGGGAGACCCAGTACTTC CASSEFLGQGARETQYF
- TRBD2 TRBJ2-1 TRBV4-3 TGCGCCAGCAGCCAACGACTAGCGGGACAAAATGAGCAGTTCTTC CASSQRLAGQNEQFF
- - TRBJ2-1 TRBV11-3 TGTGCCAGCAGCTCCAGGATCGATGAGCAGTTCTTC CASSSRIDEQFF
once - TRBJ2-3 TRBV7-2 TGTGCCAGCAGGGAAGCAGGAACAGATACGCAGTATTTT CASREAGTDTQYF
- - TRBJ1-2 TRBV6-5 TGTGCCAGCAGCTATGGGGGGGCTATTTTCGGCTACACCTTC CASSYGGAIFGYTF
- TRBD2 TRBJ2-5 TRBV7-9 TGTGCCAGCAGCTTAGGTCTCGGGGGGAGGGCCGTGAAAGAGACCCAGTACTTC CASSLGLGGRAVKETQYF
- - TRBJ1-1 TRBV30 TGTGCCTGGAGTCGGGGGACGGGCGCTGAAGCTTTCTTT CAWSRGTGAEAFF